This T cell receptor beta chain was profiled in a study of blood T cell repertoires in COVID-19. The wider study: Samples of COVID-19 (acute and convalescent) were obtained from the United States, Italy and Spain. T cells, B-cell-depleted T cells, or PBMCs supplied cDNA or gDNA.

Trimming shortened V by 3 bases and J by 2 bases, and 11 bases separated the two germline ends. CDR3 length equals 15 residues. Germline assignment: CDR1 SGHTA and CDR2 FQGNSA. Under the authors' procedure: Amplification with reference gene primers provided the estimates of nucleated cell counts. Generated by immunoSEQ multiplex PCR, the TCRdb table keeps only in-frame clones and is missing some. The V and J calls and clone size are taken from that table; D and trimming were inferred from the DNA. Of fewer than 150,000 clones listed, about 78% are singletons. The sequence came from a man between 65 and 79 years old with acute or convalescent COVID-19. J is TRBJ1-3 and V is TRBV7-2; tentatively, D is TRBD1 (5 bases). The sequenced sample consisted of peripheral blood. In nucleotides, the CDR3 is TGTGCCAGCAGCTTCCAGGGTGGTACTGGAAACACCATATATTTT. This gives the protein CASSFQGGTGNTIYF.